What follows are 10 T cell receptor beta chains derived from one specimen sequenced in a study of blood T cell repertoires in COVID-19. The assay was immunoSEQ multiplex PCR, and TCRdb's table has in-frame clones only and misses some. The table shows around 70,000 clones, with around nine tenths occurring only once. The sample taken for sequencing was peripheral blood. The receptors were gathered from a man aged 45-65 years with acute or convalescent COVID-19.

The V call is TRBV19, the J call TRBJ2-1, with 9 bases fitting TRBD2. V was clipped by 7 bases and J by 4 bases; unmatched bases: 5. The CDR3 is 14 amino acids. Germline V gene sequence: CDR1 LNHDA, CDR2 SQIVND (reference sequence). Here the CDR3 DNA reads TGTGCCAGTACCAGCGGGGGGACATACAATGAGCAGTTCTTC. Residues: CASTSGGTYNEQFF.

The J gene is TRBJ2-4, the V gene TRBV18; 9 nucleotides agree with TRBD1. The germline V gene has CDR1 KGHSH and CDR2 LQKENI. The CDR3 contains 16 residues. Unmatched junction bases numbered 12, after V lost 4 bases and J lost 8 bases. The CDR3 nucleotides read TGTGCCAGCTCACTACAGGATGGGGGACAGGGAGACATTCAGTACTTC. The encoded protein is CASSLQDGGQGDIQYF.

The J gene is TRBJ2-1, the V gene TRBV19; possibly TRBD1 for D (6 bases). Trimming took off 2 bases at V and 7 bases at J, with 9 bases between the two ends. Looked up from germline, CDR1 is LNHDA and CDR2 is SQIVND (reference sequence). The length of the CDR3 is 13 residues. Here the CDR3 DNA reads TGTGCCAGTAGTATAACAGGGCTGAATGAGCAGTTCTTC. This codes for CASSITGLNEQFF. Combining the CDR3 with reference TRBV19 and TRBJ2-1 gives the whole variable domain DGGITQSPKYLFRKEGQNVTLSCEQNLNHDAMYWYRQDPGQGLRLIYYSQIVNDFQKGDIAEGYSVSREKKESFPLTVTSAQKNPTAFYLCASSITGLNEQFFGPGTRLTVL.

This clone was detected once. The gene calls are TRBV20-1 and TRBJ2-3; TRBD1 is a possible D gene (5 bases). This CDR3 region has 14 residues. Germline lookup yields CDR1 DFQATT and CDR2 SNEGSKA (reference sequence). V was cut by 3 bases and J by 2 bases, with 12 bases left in between. The CDR3 loop is CSASLGAHTDTQYF. The CDR3 DNA follows: TGCAGTGCTAGTCTAGGGGCCCACACAGATACGCAGTATTTT.

Here the CDR3 reads CASRVTVTDTQYF. The CDR3, as DNA: TGTGCCAGCAGAGTGACAGTCACAGATACGCAGTATTTT. The chain joins TRBV28 to TRBJ2-3, with a tentative D call TRBD1 (5 bases). Germline CDR1 is MDHEN and CDR2 is SYDVKM. CDR3 size: 13 residues. Trimming left V 6 bases short and J 2 bases short, with 9 bases between.

The chain uses TRBV14 and TRBJ2-5; 12 bases fit TRBD1. The V segment lost 4 bases and the J segment 3 bases; nucleotides outside the gene matches: 18. There are 20 residues in the CDR3. The V gene's germline CDR1 is SGHDN and CDR2 FVKESK. In DNA form, the CDR3 reads TGTGCCAGCAGCCGCCCTTGGGACAGGGGGCCAGGCCCTAAGGAAGAGACCCAGTACTTC. Translation: CASSRPWDRGPGPKEETQYF.

This clone was seen a few times. V gene TRBV9 combines with J gene TRBJ2-7; TRBD1 matches 8 bases. Looked up from germline, CDR1 is SGDLS and CDR2 is YYNGEE. V shed 4 bases, J shed 10 bases, and the junction held 13 bases outside the gene matches. This CDR3 contains 14 residues. DNA of the CDR3: TGTGCCAGCAGCCCGGACAGGGTAGCCCGCGGACAGTACTTC. Translating gives CASSPDRVARGQYF.

The chain carries TRBV5-1 and TRBJ1-1; the match to TRBD1 covers 10 bases. CDR3 size: 16 residues. Trimming cost V 4 bases and J 8 bases; bases outside gene matches: 14. CDR1 and CDR2 (germline): SGHRS, YFSETQ. The CDR3 is CASSQDRGRLRGEAFF. CDR3 nucleotide sequence: TGCGCCAGCAGCCAAGACAGGGGGCGTCTTAGAGGCGAAGCTTTCTTT.

This chain joins TRBV6-6 and TRBJ2-7, with 7 nucleotides matching TRBD1. The V gene end was trimmed by 0 bases and the J gene end by 7 bases; junction bases not matched to a gene: 9. Germline CDR1 and CDR2: MNHNY and SVGAGI (reference sequence). This CDR3 contains 15 residues. CDR3 amino acids: CASSYSLPGGGEQYF. The CDR3 DNA follows: TGTGCCAGCAGTTACTCCCTCCCAGGGGGTGGGGAGCAGTACTTC.

V usage is TRBV4-1 and J usage is TRBJ2-7; 9 bases match TRBD2. V lost 1 base, J lost 6 bases, and 10 bases stayed unmatched. CDR1 is MGHRA, CDR2 YSYEKL, per germline. This CDR3 is 16 amino acids long. The CDR3 reads CASSQGGRREGPEQYF. CDR3 sequence (DNA): TGCGCCAGCAGCCAAGGGGGACGGCGGGAGGGCCCCGAGCAGTACTTC.